A single sample is the source of the 32 T cell receptor beta chains below, sequenced in a study of vaccination effects on CD4 cells after COVID-19. Clones were read by immunoSEQ multiplex PCR, and TCRdb kept only the in-frame ones, dropping some. The sample holds some 20,000 clones, roughly 70% seen once. Their antigens remain unidentified. ViraFEST assay sequencing came after antigen-specific CD4+ T cells were expanded with viral peptide pools. Once cultured for roughly ten days, the cells underwent separation to obtain CD4+ T cells. Negative nucleocapsid antibody tests before and after vaccination confirmed no previous SARS-CoV-2 infection. The sample was CD4+ T cells from PBMCs cultured with HCoV-NL63 spike peptides, taken before COVID-19 vaccination. Source of these receptors: a human donor who received a COVID-19 vaccine.

The rearrangement links TRBV19 to TRBJ2-1; 7 nucleotides agree with TRBD2. CDR3 length: 15 residues. Germline V gene sequence: CDR1 LNHDA, CDR2 SQIVND (reference sequence). Trimming removed 7 bases from V and 0 bases from J; junction bases left unmatched: 6. The CDR3 is CASTISGASYNEQFF. The CDR3 coding sequence is TGTGCCAGTACCATAAGCGGGGCCTCCTACAATGAGCAGTTCTTC. Looking up the rest from reference TRBV19 and TRBJ2-1 gives the full variable domain: DGGITQSPKYLFRKEGQNVTLSCEQNLNHDAMYWYRQDPGQGLRLIYYSQIVNDFQKGDIAEGYSVSREKKESFPLTVTSAQKNPTAFYLCASTISGASYNEQFFGPGTRLTVL.

J is TRBJ2-2 and V is TRBV5-1; either TRBD1 or TRBD2 may supply D (6 bases each). The CDR3 has 16 residues. Germline assignment: CDR1 SGHRS and CDR2 YFSETQ. Trimming left V 0 bases short and J 0 bases short, with 9 bases between. Here the CDR3 DNA reads TGCGCCAGCAGCTTGGTCGGGGGCTCGAACACCGGGGAGCTGTTTTTT. Its protein is CASSLVGGSNTGELFF.

V gene TRBV6-4 combines with J gene TRBJ1-1, with D unresolved. Between the trimmed V and J ends, which lost 2 bases and 4 bases, there was a span of 8 bases. CDR3 size: 13 residues. Germline V gene sequence: CDR1 MRHNA, CDR2 SNTAGT. CDR3 region: CASSDHGSTEAFF. Written as DNA, the CDR3 is TGTGCCAGCAGTGACCATGGGAGCACTGAAGCTTTCTTT.

The CDR3 DNA sequence: TGTGCCAGCAGCTTAGGAGGGGGCATCTCCTACAATGAGCAGTTCTTC. Its protein product is CASSLGGGISYNEQFF. This chain connects TRBV7-2 to TRBJ2-1; TRBD1 agrees at 7 bases. The CDR3 runs to 16 residues. V lost 1 base, J lost 0 bases, and 3 bases stayed unmatched. In germline, CDR1 is SGHTA, CDR2 FQGNSA.

The J gene is TRBJ2-3, the V gene TRBV24-1, with TRBD1 as a possible D gene (5 bases). Trimming stripped 2 bases from V and 2 bases from J, with 13 bases between. This CDR3 spans 16 amino acids. The germline gives CDR1 KGHDR, CDR2 SFDVKD. The DNA for the CDR3 is TGTGCCACCAGTGATTCTCCAGGGTGGGACACAGATACGCAGTATTTT. Protein product: CATSDSPGWDTDTQYF.

J is TRBJ2-7 and V is TRBV10-2, with TRBD2 matching 11 bases. The junction had 13 bases not matched to a gene; V was cut back by 9 bases and J by 6 bases. This CDR3 is built from 15 residues. Germline CDR1 reads WSHSY; CDR2 reads SAAADI. The CDR3, as DNA: TGCGCCAGTGCAACTAGCGGGGGATCCGGCGGCGAGCAGTACTTC. Translated: CASATSGGSGGEQYF.

The V and J genes are TRBV2 and TRBJ2-3; D perhaps matches TRBD2 (6 bases). The CDR3 is 16 amino acids. The germline V gene has CDR1 SNHLY and CDR2 FYNNEI. V was pared by 4 bases and J by 0 bases, with 14 bases between. CDR3 loop: CASSVRGGASTDTQYF. CDR3 DNA sequence: TGTGCCAGCAGTGTTAGGGGCGGGGCTAGCACAGATACGCAGTATTTT.

The V gene is TRBV5-4, the J gene TRBJ1-5, with TRBD1 matching over 7 bases. Losses at the gene ends were 2 bases for V and 8 bases for J; bases not matched to a gene: 10. CDR1 is SGHNT and CDR2 is YYREEE in the germline V gene (reference sequence). There are 15 residues in the CDR3. This chain's CDR3 is CASSLEQGTAEPQHF. CDR3 nucleotide sequence: TGTGCCAGCAGCTTAGAACAGGGGACGGCGGAGCCCCAGCATTTT.

Here the CDR3 reads CASSYWASGGDTQYF. The CDR3 DNA reads TGTGCCAGCAGTTACTGGGCTTCAGGGGGAGATACGCAGTATTTT. The rearrangement joins TRBV6-5 to TRBJ2-3, with 7 bases lining up with TRBD1. This CDR3 spans 15 amino acids. Looked up from germline, CDR1 is MNHEY and CDR2 is SVGAGI. V shed 1 base, J shed 5 bases, and the junction held 6 bases outside the gene matches.

This clone was counted a few times. V and J are TRBV2 and TRBJ1-5; D gene uncertain. The V end lost 1 base, the J end lost 0 bases, and 10 bases lay between the germline ends. The V gene's germline CDR1 is SNHLY and CDR2 FYNNEI. This CDR3 comprises 16 residues. CDR3 in amino acids: CASSEVPSYSNQPQHF. Here the CDR3 DNA reads TGTGCCAGCAGTGAAGTCCCCAGCTATAGCAATCAGCCCCAGCATTTT.

The rearrangement uses TRBV14 and TRBJ2-4, with D hard to call. The CDR3 covers 13 residues. With 4 bases removed from V and 8 bases from J, the gap between germline ends came to 12 bases. The germline gives CDR1 SGHDN, CDR2 FVKESK. The CDR3, as DNA: TGTGCCAGCAGCCTCTTCCACTTGGACATTCAGTACTTC. Its protein product is CASSLFHLDIQYF.

This clone has just a few counts. CDR3 sequence: CASRLAGGKNNEQFF. Here the CDR3 DNA reads TGTGCCAGCAGATTAGCGGGAGGAAAGAACAATGAGCAGTTCTTC. The chain carries TRBV27 and TRBJ2-1; 10 nucleotides line up with TRBD2. J gave up 5 bases and V 6 bases, and 7 bases lay outside the gene matches. This CDR3 contains 15 residues. The germline CDR1 and CDR2 sequences are MNHEY and SMNVEV (reference sequence).

The J gene is TRBJ2-3, the V gene TRBV6-6; 10 bases map to TRBD1. The J segment lost 3 bases and the V segment lost 5 bases, leaving 5 bases of the junction unmatched. The CDR3 runs to 15 residues. Germline-derived CDR1 and CDR2 are MNHNY and SVGAGI (reference sequence). The CDR3 sequence: CASSDRDRGTDTQYF. CDR3 nucleotide sequence: TGTGCCAGCAGTGACCGGGACAGGGGAACAGATACGCAGTATTTT.

CDR3 DNA sequence: TGCGCCAGCAGCCCCGGACAGGGAACCGGGGAGCTGTTTTTT. It yields the protein CASSPGQGTGELFF. The chain carries TRBV5-1 and TRBJ2-2; 8 nucleotides agree with TRBD1. The trim removed 4 bases at V and 5 bases at J, leaving 4 bases unmatched. Germline lookup yields CDR1 SGHRS and CDR2 YFSETQ. The CDR3 runs to 14 residues.

The chain joins TRBV27 to TRBJ2-3; 10 nucleotides line up with TRBD2. V trimming: 1 base; J trimming: 14 bases; junction bases outside the gene matches: 15. The CDR3 spans 16 residues. CDR1 MNHEY and CDR2 SMNVEV come from the germline V gene (reference sequence). The CDR3 protein is CASSLLLGASGSKAYF. Written as DNA, the CDR3 is TGTGCCAGCAGTTTATTGCTGGGGGCTAGCGGGAGTAAGGCGTATTTT.

This clone has more than one count but fewer than ten. The chain carries TRBV3-1 (or the pseudogene TRBV3-2) and TRBJ2-7; 9 positions match TRBD2. V lost 1 base and J lost 2; bases outside the gene matches: 3. Germline lookup yields CDR1 LGHDT and CDR2 YNNKEL (reference sequence). There are 15 residues in the CDR3. The CDR3: CASSQVAGATYEQYF. As DNA, the CDR3 is TGTGCCAGCAGCCAAGTAGCGGGAGCGACCTACGAGCAGTACTTC.

The chain carries TRBV10-2 and TRBJ2-7; TRBD1 is a possible D gene (6 bases). Germline V CDR1 and CDR2: WSHSY, SAAADI. This CDR3 comprises 14 residues. The V and J ends lost 8 bases and 5 bases respectively, with 19 bases between them. CDR3 DNA: TGCGCCAGCGGGGACACTCCTACCACCCACGAGCAGTACTTC. It codes for CASGDTPTTHEQYF.

V is TRBV10-2 and J is TRBJ2-7; D is unclear. Per the germline V gene, CDR1 is WSHSY and CDR2 is SAAADI. Trimming removed 7 bases at V and 6 bases at J, with 16 bases between. The CDR3 contains 13 residues. This CDR3 reads CASIDPVGSEQYF. The CDR3 nucleotides read TGCGCCAGCATCGACCCAGTTGGCTCCGAGCAGTACTTC.

The count of this clone is one. The chain employs TRBV9 and TRBJ1-6; maybe TRBD1 (5 bases). CDR3 length: 15 residues. Trimming removed 3 bases at V and 7 bases at J, with 14 bases between. Germline assignment: CDR1 SGDLS and CDR2 YYNGEE. This CDR3 is CASSATGTANSPLHF. The CDR3 region has the DNA TGTGCCAGCAGCGCAACCGGGACCGCGAATTCACCCCTCCACTTT.

CDR3: CASSYSGSETDTQYF. The CDR3 nucleotides read TGTGCCAGCAGCTACAGCGGGAGTGAGACAGATACGCAGTATTTT. This chain joins TRBV11-2 and TRBJ2-3; 8 bases line up with TRBD2. This CDR3 is 15 amino acids long. Trimming took 4 bases from V and 3 from J; bases not matched to a gene: 6. Germline V gene sequence: CDR1 SGHAT, CDR2 FQNNGV.

This chain joins TRBV18 and TRBJ2-3; 11 bases are a match to TRBD2. Trimming took 3 bases from V and 2 from J; bases not matched to a gene: 7. CDR3 length: 17 residues. Germline CDR1 is KGHSH and CDR2 is LQKENI. The CDR3 nucleotides are TGTGCCAGCTCACCCCAGACTAGCGGGACGTCCACAGATACGCAGTATTTT. Its translation: CASSPQTSGTSTDTQYF.

This clone was observed a handful of times. This sequence joins TRBV6-5 and TRBJ2-7, with D uncertain. There are 14 residues in the CDR3. The V gene's germline CDR1 is MNHEY and CDR2 SVGAGI. V lost 0 bases to trimming and J lost 6 bases, with 12 bases between them. This chain's CDR3 is CASSYSIIRAEQYF. CDR3 DNA: TGTGCCAGCAGTTACTCGATCATCAGAGCCGAGCAGTACTTC.

Concerning this clone: A read error may account for a junction end that differs from germline. This specimen includes other DNA sequences encoding the same CDR3. V is TRBV11-2 and J is TRBJ2-1, with 9 bases aligning to TRBD2. The CDR3 has 15 amino acids. Looked up from germline, CDR1 is SGHAT and CDR2 is FQNNGV. The CDR3 sequence is CASGPSGDSYNEQFF. DNA for the CDR3: TGTGCCAGCGGACCTAGCGGGGACTCCTACAATGAACAGTTCTTC.

This chain links TRBV6-5 with TRBJ2-2; D remains ambiguous. The V and J ends lost 6 bases and 1 base respectively, with 6 bases between them. The CDR3 totals 13 residues. CDR1 and CDR2 (germline): MNHEY, SVGAGI. This CDR3 is CASRDLNTGELFF. CDR3 DNA sequence: TGTGCCAGCAGAGATTTGAACACCGGGGAGCTGTTTTTT.

This clone appeared once. The rearrangement uses TRBV24-1 and TRBJ2-7; TRBD1 agrees at 9 bases. V lost 7 bases to trimming and J lost 6 bases; unmatched junction nucleotides: 15. The CDR3 extends over 16 amino acids. CDR1 and CDR2 from the germline V gene are KGHDR and SFDVKD. The CDR3 loop is CATRETAGTGTLEQYF. DNA for the CDR3: TGTGCCACCAGAGAAACAGCCGGGACAGGGACACTCGAGCAGTACTTC.

This chain connects TRBV4-1 to TRBJ1-1; no clear D gene. The CDR3 totals 13 residues. V shed 1 base and J shed 1 base, with 4 bases lying between them. The germline V gene encodes CDR1 MGHRA and CDR2 YSYEKL. The CDR3 here is CASSQVWNTEAFF. The CDR3 region has the DNA TGCGCCAGCAGCCAAGTGTGGAACACTGAAGCTTTCTTT.

The chain couples TRBV29-1 to TRBJ2-3, with 10 bases identical to TRBD2. The V gene end was trimmed by 6 bases and the J gene end by 3 bases; junction bases not matched to a gene: 21. The germline CDR1 and CDR2 sequences are SQVTM and ANQGSEA. This CDR3 contains 19 residues. The CDR3 reads CSVAMGGVGLASRTDTQYF. CDR3 DNA sequence: TGCAGCGTGGCAATGGGAGGGGTGGGACTAGCGTCTCGGACAGATACGCAGTATTTT.

The chain recombines TRBV7-2 with TRBJ2-7; D may be TRBD1 (5 bases). The CDR3 is 14 residues long. Trimming took off 5 bases at V and 3 bases at J, with 14 bases between the two ends. Germline V CDR1 and CDR2: SGHTA, FQGNSA. In nucleotides, the CDR3 is TGTGCCAGCAGCCCAACGAGTGACAGCTACGAGCAGTACTTC. Translating it yields CASSPTSDSYEQYF.

For the CDR3, the DNA is TGTGCCACCAGCAAAGATATAGAGACCCAGTACTTC. It encodes CATSKDIETQYF. The chain has TRBV15 and TRBJ2-5, with unresolved D. Per germline, CDR1 LNHNV and CDR2 YYDKDF (reference sequence). Trimming took 4 bases from V and 4 from J, leaving 7 bases between them. The CDR3 totals 12 residues.

The rearrangement links TRBV4-1 to TRBJ1-1; TRBD1 is a possible D gene (5 bases). CDR3 size: 16 residues. Germline V CDR1 and CDR2: MGHRA, YSYEKL. The V gene lost 1 base and the J gene lost 1 base, with 13 bases spanning the gap. CDR3 amino acids: CASSQGITGRNTEAFF. CDR3 coding DNA: TGCGCCAGCAGCCAAGGAATAACAGGAAGGAACACTGAAGCTTTCTTT.

The J gene is TRBJ1-5, the V gene TRBV7-5. TRBV7-5 is recorded as a pseudogene. The length of the CDR3 is 14 residues. CDR3 residues: CARSIGGFRQPQHF. The CDR3 DNA sequence: TGTGCCAGAAGCATCGGGGGGTTCAGGCAGCCCCAGCATTTT.

The sample holds a few counts of this clone. The J gene is TRBJ1-1, the V gene TRBV27; unclear D gene. This CDR3 is 15 amino acids long. CDR1 is MNHEY, CDR2 SMNVEV, per germline (reference sequence). V shed 2 bases and J shed 0 bases, with 10 bases lying between them. The CDR3 DNA follows: TGTGCCAGCAGTTTACTGGGTACGCTGAACACTGAAGCTTTCTTT. Amino acids: CASSLLGTLNTEAFF.